This TCR beta chain derives from a study of T cell responses to AZD1222 COVID-19 vaccine. On this clone itself: Its specificity is not known.

The CDR3 is 14 amino acids. The germline V gene has CDR1 MNHEY and CDR2 SVGAGI. Trimming shortened V by 6 bases and J by 0 bases, and 8 bases separated the two germline ends. The repertoire was sequenced with immunoSEQ multiplex PCR; TCRdb's copy has only in-frame clones and lacks some. The sample has some 170,000 clones; 85% to 95% are singletons. Study-wide results and limits: Reportedly, nearly half of unique spike TCRs recognized epitopes outside B.1.351/B.1.1.7 mutations.

This sequence joins TRBV6-5 and TRBJ1-4, with no clear D. The material was peripheral blood, obtained on day 0 of AZD1222 vaccination. The receptor was derived from an adult in good health. CDR3 residues: CASSLQATNEKLFF. DNA of the CDR3: TGTGCCAGCAGCCTACAAGCAACTAATGAAAAACTGTTTTTT.